Detailed here is one T cell receptor (beta chain). The antigen remains unidentified. A second PCR of 7 to 11 cycles used a sample-barcoded 5' primer and a J-beta primer mix. Each CDR3 protein gets one entry after TCRdb re-called the 5' RACE reads with MiXCR. This sample carries approximately 800,000 distinct CDR3 sequences, about 36% of them seen once, and the ten largest clones take over 10%. This entry belongs to a study of blood T cells in healthy people across ages. Whole-study findings and limits: Older individuals had lower TCR beta diversity per million T cells (the decline was roughly linear).

From germline, CDR1 is ENHRY and CDR2 SYGVKD. Trimming left V 5 bases short and J 0 bases short, with 7 bases between. CDR3 length equals 14 residues. The people who gave samples were healthy Caucasians from Russia, aged roughly 6 to 90. PBMCs, at least 6.5 million per sample, were isolated. The authors extracted at least 5 micrograms of total RNA per sample. The TCR was taken from a man aged 18 to 35 in good health. The sequencing input was blood. This chain links TRBV10-3 with TRBJ1-4; D perhaps matches TRBD1 (6 bases). CDR3: CAISQGSTNEKLFF. The CDR3 nucleotides read TGTGCCATCAGTCAGGGGTCAACTAATGAAAAACTGTTTTTT.